This entry lists 5 T cell receptor beta chains sequenced from one sample in a study of beta chain features in type 1 diabetes. All of the isolated RNA was reverse transcribed, so expressed TCRB transcripts were sequenced. The protocol was immunoSEQ multiplex PCR, while the TCRdb copy is restricted to in-frame clones and leaves out a portion. Of fewer than 350,000 clones in the sample, around a fifth were seen once. Sequenced material: naive CD4+ T cells from blood. The receptor set was obtained from a woman in her late teens or twenties in good health.

This clone was seen more than once but under ten times. This rearrangement joins TRBV4-1 to TRBJ2-7; TRBD2 aligns across 8 bases. The CDR3 consists of 16 residues. Germline V gene lookup returns CDR1 MGHRA and CDR2 YSYEKL. After removal of 1 base from V and 3 bases from J, the junction contained 8 bases not matched to a gene. CDR3 sequence: CASSQVSRGRNYEQYF. As DNA, the CDR3 is TGCGCCAGCAGCCAAGTTTCTCGCGGGAGGAACTACGAGCAGTACTTC.

The gene calls are TRBV15 and TRBJ1-2; no clear D. Germline assignment: CDR1 LNHNV and CDR2 YYDKDF (reference sequence). This CDR3 is 12 amino acids long. V gave up 3 bases and J gave up 3 bases, with 5 bases separating them. The CDR3 sequence is CATSSDYYGYTF. CDR3 DNA: TGTGCCACCAGCAGCGACTACTATGGCTACACCTTC.

This clone was observed a few times. The chain recombines TRBV5-1 with TRBJ2-1; 13 nucleotides agree with TRBD2. Germline V gene lookup returns CDR1 SGHRS and CDR2 YFSETQ. This CDR3 is built from 14 residues. Trimming took 2 bases from V and 9 from J; bases not matched to a gene: 2. DNA of the CDR3: TGCGCCAGCAGCTTTGGGACTAGCGGGACTGAGCAGTTCTTC. It encodes CASSFGTSGTEQFF.

This clone was detected a few times. This chain links TRBV7-9 with TRBJ2-1; TRBD2 matches 12 bases. The CDR3 covers 16 residues. Germline CDR1 is SEHNR and CDR2 is FQNEAQ (reference sequence). After removal of 5 bases from V and 4 bases from J, the junction contained 6 bases not matched to a gene. The CDR3 nucleotides read TGTGCCAGCAGCACAAGGACTAGCGGGAAGTACAATGAGCAGTTCTTC. It codes for CASSTRTSGKYNEQFF.

This chain links TRBV30 with TRBJ1-5; 7 positions agree with TRBD1. The CDR3 loop spans 14 amino acids. Trimming at V came to 1 base and at J to 6 bases, leaving 6 bases not matched to a gene. The germline gives CDR1 GTSNPN, CDR2 SVGIG (reference sequence). In DNA form, the CDR3 reads TGTGCCTGGAGTGGAGAAACAGGGGCTCAGCCCCAGCATTTT. This translates into CAWSGETGAQPQHF.